The T cell receptor beta chain described here comes from a study of T cell responses to AZD1222 COVID-19 vaccine. Study context: Recipients boosted at about 4 weeks or about 12 weeks are pooled.

The table came from immunoSEQ multiplex PCR; TCRdb's copy has only in-frame clones and leaves some out. The sample includes just over 80,000 clones, over 80% of them seen just once. Study conclusions and caveats: Mostly white British, mostly female donors; authors suggested clonal diversity may be underestimated. Spike-wide coverage was observed for vaccine-associated CD4 TCRs, with dominant responses at 160-218 and 743-854.

The CDR3 is 12 residues long. Germline V gene sequence: CDR1 SGHRS, CDR2 YFSETQ. V lost 3 bases to trimming and J lost 3 bases, with 6 bases between them. Of note for this clone: Its antigen is still unknown.

The clonotype originates from an adult in good health. This chain joins TRBV5-1 and TRBJ1-1; no clear D. The sequencing used peripheral blood, collected on day 0 of AZD1222 vaccination. CDR3 amino acids: CASSYTDTEAFF. Here the CDR3 DNA reads TGCGCCAGCAGCTACACGGACACTGAAGCTTTCTTT.